The clone carrying this T cell receptor (beta chain) was picked up many times. Its antigen is unidentified. These data belong to a study of molecular identifiers for immune sequencing clone quantification. Study-wide context: Five portions were made in replicates from RNA of roughly 20,000 or 100,000 naive CD8 cells, and four underwent sequencing.

Study outcomes and limitations: Spike-in Jurkat TCR RNA from a single cell reportedly registered among about a million naive cells.

As previously described, bulk TCR libraries were made using listed TCR primers. TCRdb called the PCR reads again in MiXCR, with one record for every CDR3 protein. The data contain over 550,000 distinct CDR3 sequences, approximately 24% of them singletons. The J segment lost 5 bases and the V segment lost 6 bases, leaving 8 bases of the junction unmatched. CDR3 size: 15 residues. The germline V gene encodes CDR1 SEHNR and CDR2 FQNEAQ (reference sequence). The authors sorted naive CD8 T cells as CD8+CD4-CCR7+CD45RA+. The genes are TRBV7-9 and TRBJ2-2; 8 bases agree with TRBD1. This receptor was identified in a human donor in good health. Some libraries in this study had Jurkat cell RNA spiked in. Input material: naive CD8+ T cells from blood, with Jurkat cell RNA spiked in. This sample's subset: FACS-sorted CD8+CD4-CCR7+CD45RA+ naive T cells. In DNA form, the CDR3 reads TGTGCCAGCAGATCCGGGACAGGCCGGACCGGGGAGCTGTTTTTT. As protein: CASRSGTGRTGELFF. The full variable domain, in which reference TRBV7-9 and TRBJ2-2 provide the parts outside the CDR3, is DTGVSQNPRHKITKRGQNVTFRCDPISEHNRLYWYRQTLGQGPEFLTYFQNEAQLEKSRLLSDRFSAERPKGSFSTLEIQRTEQGDSAMYLCASRSGTGRTGELFFGEGSRLTVL.